This T cell receptor beta chain was identified in a study of T cell changes during pregnancy in multiple sclerosis. Sequencing used immunoSEQ multiplex PCR; TCRdb keeps in-frame clones, though not all of them. The profile covers roughly 80,000 clones, with about 92% appearing a single time and approximately 1.4% taken by the ten largest. This material consisted of peripheral blood, taken before pregnancy. The receptor comes from a female donor with multiple sclerosis, enrolled in a pregnancy study.

The CDR3 DNA is TGTGCCAGCAGCTTAAATGGGGGACAGGGCGAAAAACTGTTTTTT. This sequence encodes CASSLNGGQGEKLFF. The rearrangement uses TRBV7-9 and TRBJ1-4, with 9 bases fitting TRBD1. The V gene's germline CDR1 is SEHNR and CDR2 FQNEAQ (reference sequence). The CDR3 consists of 15 residues. V gave up 2 bases and J gave up 8 bases; unmatched junction bases: 6.